The TCR beta chain described here comes from a study of identical twins. There are many counts of this clonotype. The antigen is undetermined. The CDR3 contains 18 residues. V trimming: 5 bases; J trimming: 3 bases; junction bases outside the gene matches: 13. Germline V CDR1 and CDR2: SGHDN, FVKESK. Whole-study results and caveats: Within beta out-of-frame sequences, the excess sharing observed between twins was weaker.

From the 5' RACE reads, TCRdb called clonotypes with MiXCR, one entry per CDR3 protein. The sample yields more than 200,000 distinct CDR3 sequences, less than 10% seen once. The TCR originated in a woman aged 18-30 years in good health. Sequenced: memory (CD45RO+) T cells sorted from blood. This chain uses TRBV14 with TRBJ2-7; 13 nucleotides line up with TRBD2. The CDR3 sequence: CASSKGSPGLAGDYEQYF. The CDR3 DNA is TGTGCCAGCAGCAAGGGGTCGCCTGGACTAGCGGGAGACTACGAGCAGTACTTC.